This T cell receptor beta chain derives from a study of regulatory T cells in long-lasting Graves disease. Study-wide context: Less than 3 months of antithyroid drugs had been taken by newly diagnosed Graves' patients.

Sample time point: newly diagnosed GD, antithyroid drugs for less than 3 months. Extracted PBMC RNA gave rise to the TCR library. Sequencing libraries for TCR beta were prepared with iRepertoire HTBI primers and Arm-PCR of CDR3 regions. TCRdb analysed the multiplex PCR reads with MiXCR anew, one entry per CDR3 protein. This table holds over 400,000 distinct CDR3 sequences, about 15% found once. The CDR3 has 14 amino acids. Germline CDR1 and CDR2: MNHNS and SASEGT. V was clipped by 8 bases and J by 4 bases, with 12 bases between them. In addition, the sample was reused for a study of T cells in Graves' hyperthyroidism and ophthalmopathy. That source notes: Most clonotypes that expanded in the thyroid above 0.001 also showed up in blood.

The specimen was peripheral blood mononuclear cells (PBMCs), collected at new diagnosis, from a patient treated with antithyroid drugs. This sequence originates from a woman in her forties or fifties with Graves disease. The chain joins TRBV6-1 to TRBJ1-6; D not certain. The CDR3 sequence is CASGPQPYNSPLHF. CDR3 DNA sequence: TGTGCCAGCGGCCCCCAGCCTTATAATTCACCCCTCCACTTT.